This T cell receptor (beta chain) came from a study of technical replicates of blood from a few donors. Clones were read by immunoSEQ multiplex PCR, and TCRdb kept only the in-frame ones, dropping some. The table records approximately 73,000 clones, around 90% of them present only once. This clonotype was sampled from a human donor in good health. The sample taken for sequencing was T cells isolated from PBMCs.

The CDR3 reads CASSLSRDIGEQYF. CDR3 nucleotide sequence: TGTGCCAGCAGCCTAAGCCGGGACATTGGCGAGCAGTACTTC. The rearrangement links TRBV7-6 to TRBJ2-7, with TRBD1 as a possible D gene (6 bases). The germline V gene has CDR1 SGHVS and CDR2 FNYEAQ. CDR3 length: 14 residues. Trimming took off 5 bases at V and 6 bases at J, with 17 bases between the two ends. The variable domain in full, with the rest retrieved from reference TRBV7-6 and TRBJ2-7, is GAGVSQSPRYKVTKRGQDVALRCDPISGHVSLYWYRQALGQGPEFLTYFNYEAQQDKSGLPNDRFSAERPEGSISTLTIQRTEQRDSAMYRCASSLSRDIGEQYFGPGTRLTVT.